The 11 T cell receptor beta chains below all came from one sample that was sequenced in a study of response to subunit inactivated influenza vaccine. TCRdb reprocessed the RT-PCR reads with MiXCR, giving one entry per CDR3 protein. The sample records around 300,000 distinct CDR3 sequences, 22% being singletons. The sequenced sample was PBMCs from blood, obtained less than 22 months after vaccination. The receptors originated from a man aged 50 to 69 who received an inactivated influenza vaccine.

V is TRBV27 and J is TRBJ1-5, with D unresolved. There are 14 residues in the CDR3. Germline CDR1 and CDR2: MNHEY and SMNVEV (reference sequence). The V gene lost 3 bases and the J gene lost 1 base, with 7 bases spanning the gap. The CDR3 DNA is TGTGCCAGCAGTTTCATAGGAAGCAATCAGCCCCAGCATTTT. Residues: CASSFIGSNQPQHF.

The chain links TRBV5-1 to TRBJ2-1; D may correspond to TRBD1 or TRBD2 (7 bases each). This CDR3 contains 14 residues. The germline CDR1 and CDR2 sequences are SGHRS and YFSETQ. V gave up 4 bases and J gave up 8 bases, with 16 bases separating them. The CDR3 is CASSREDRLDEQFF. The CDR3 coding sequence is TGCGCCAGCAGCCGGGAGGACAGGCTGGATGAGCAGTTCTTC.

The chain is built from TRBV28 and TRBJ2-3; perhaps D is TRBD1 or TRBD2 (5 bases each). Germline loops: CDR1 MDHEN, CDR2 SYDVKM. The V end lost 3 bases, the J end lost 0 bases, and 7 bases lay between the germline ends. The length of the CDR3 is 14 residues. CDR3 in amino acids: CASSFRESTDTQYF. The DNA of the CDR3 is TGTGCCAGCAGTTTCAGGGAGAGCACAGATACGCAGTATTTT.

This clonotype was observed a handful of times. The V and J genes are TRBV14 and TRBJ1-5; D not resolved. The CDR3 consists of 13 residues. Per the germline V gene, CDR1 is SGHDN and CDR2 is FVKESK. Trimming left V 2 bases short and J 6 bases short, with 8 bases between. The CDR3 spells CASSQSRFQPQHF. The CDR3 DNA follows: TGTGCCAGCAGCCAATCGCGTTTTCAGCCCCAGCATTTT.

In its sample, this clonotype was seen a few times. This chain connects TRBV5-4 to TRBJ1-1; TRBD1 aligns across 7 bases. The CDR3 has 17 amino acids. V shed 4 bases, J shed 1 base, and the junction held 13 bases outside the gene matches. CDR1 SGHNT and CDR2 YYREEE come from the germline V gene (reference sequence). The CDR3 is CASSLGQLTRGNTEAFF. CDR3 bases: TGTGCCAGCAGCCTGGGACAGCTAACTAGGGGGAACACTGAAGCTTTCTTT.

V usage is TRBV29-1 and J usage is TRBJ1-2, with D maybe TRBD1 (5 bases). From germline, CDR1 is SQVTM and CDR2 ANQGSEA. The CDR3 loop spans 9 amino acids. Trimming took 6 bases from V and 8 from J, leaving 7 bases between them. The CDR3 sequence: CSVGEGYTF. The CDR3 DNA reads as TGCAGCGTGGGGGAGGGCTACACCTTC.

This clonotype was observed a few times. This chain connects TRBV5-1 to TRBJ2-3; D unresolved. The length of the CDR3 is 11 residues. V gave up 3 bases and J gave up 4 bases, with 3 bases separating them. Germline V lookup: CDR1 SGHRS, CDR2 YFSETQ. The CDR3 coding sequence is TGCGCCAGCAGCTCTGCAGATACGCAGTATTTT. Amino acid sequence: CASSSADTQYF.

The sample holds many counts of this clonotype. The CDR3 region has the DNA TGCAGTGCTAGCCCTTCCGGGTTCCTTAATTCACCCCTCCACTTT. This codes for CSASPSGFLNSPLHF. This chain uses TRBV20-1 with TRBJ1-6; D remains ambiguous. Germline loops: CDR1 DFQATT, CDR2 SNEGSKA (reference sequence). Trimming pared 3 bases from V and 6 bases from J, leaving 15 bases between. The CDR3 contains 15 residues.

CDR3 residues: CSARLGAPWGANVLTF. The CDR3 DNA follows: TGCAGTGCTAGATTGGGGGCGCCGTGGGGGGCCAACGTCCTGACTTTC. The chain joins TRBV20-1 to TRBJ2-6; TRBD1 is a possible D gene (6 bases). The V end lost 2 bases, the J end lost 4 bases, and 15 bases lay between the germline ends. This CDR3 comprises 16 residues. Germline values: CDR1 DFQATT, CDR2 SNEGSKA (reference sequence).

This chain links TRBV3-1 with TRBJ1-6; D call uncertain. Trimming took 1 base from V and 10 from J, leaving 11 bases between them. The CDR3 sequence is 14 residues long. Germline CDR1 reads LGHDT; CDR2 reads YNNKEL (reference sequence). The DNA of the CDR3 is TGTGCCAGCAGCCAAGTCCCGGGTAAATCACCCCTCCACTTT. Its translation: CASSQVPGKSPLHF.

There are a few counts of this clonotype. The genes are TRBV6-5 and TRBJ2-7; a weak D match, TRBD2 (5 bases). The CDR3 is made up of 14 amino acids. V was trimmed by 4 bases and J by 0 bases, leaving 10 bases between them. Germline V gives CDR1 MNHEY, CDR2 SVGAGI. The CDR3 sequence is CASSFFGSSYEQYF. CDR3 bases: TGTGCCAGCAGTTTTTTTGGGAGCTCCTACGAGCAGTACTTC.